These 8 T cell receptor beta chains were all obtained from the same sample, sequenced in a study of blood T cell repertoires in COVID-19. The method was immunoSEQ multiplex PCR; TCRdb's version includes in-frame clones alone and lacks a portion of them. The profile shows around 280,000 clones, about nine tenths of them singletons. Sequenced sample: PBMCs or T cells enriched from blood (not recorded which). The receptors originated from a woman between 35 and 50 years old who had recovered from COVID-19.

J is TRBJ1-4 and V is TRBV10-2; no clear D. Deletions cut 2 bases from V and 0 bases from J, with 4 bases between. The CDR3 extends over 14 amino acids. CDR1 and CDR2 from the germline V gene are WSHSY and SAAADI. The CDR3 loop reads CASSEGPTNEKLFF. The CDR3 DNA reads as TGCGCCAGCAGTGAGGGGCCAACTAATGAAAAACTGTTTTTT.

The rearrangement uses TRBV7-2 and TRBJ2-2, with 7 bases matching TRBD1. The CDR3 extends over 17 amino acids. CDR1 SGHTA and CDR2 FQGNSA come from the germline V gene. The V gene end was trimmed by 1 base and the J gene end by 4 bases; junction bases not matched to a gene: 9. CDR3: CASSLEKGAMRTGELFF. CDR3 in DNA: TGTGCCAGCAGCTTAGAAAAGGGGGCCATGCGCACCGGGGAGCTGTTTTTT.

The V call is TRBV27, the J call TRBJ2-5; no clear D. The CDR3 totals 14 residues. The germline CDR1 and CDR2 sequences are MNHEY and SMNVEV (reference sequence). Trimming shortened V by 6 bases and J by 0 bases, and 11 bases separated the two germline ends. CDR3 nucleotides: TGTGCCAGCAGCCGAAACCGGGACCAAGAGACCCAGTACTTC. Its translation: CASSRNRDQETQYF.

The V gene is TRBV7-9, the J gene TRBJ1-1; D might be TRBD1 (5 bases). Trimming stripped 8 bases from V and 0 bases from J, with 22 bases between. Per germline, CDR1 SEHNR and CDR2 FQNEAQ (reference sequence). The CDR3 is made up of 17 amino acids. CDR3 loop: CASRRPGGVGMNTEAFF. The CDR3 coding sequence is TGTGCCAGCCGCCGACCGGGAGGGGTTGGGATGAACACTGAAGCTTTCTTT.

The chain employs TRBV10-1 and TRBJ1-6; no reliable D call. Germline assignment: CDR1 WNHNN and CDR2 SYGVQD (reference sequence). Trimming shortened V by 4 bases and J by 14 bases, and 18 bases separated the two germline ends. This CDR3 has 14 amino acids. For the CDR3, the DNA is TGCGCCAGCAGTGCCCTAGCTTCGCCTTCTGCCCTCCACTTT. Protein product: CASSALASPSALHF.

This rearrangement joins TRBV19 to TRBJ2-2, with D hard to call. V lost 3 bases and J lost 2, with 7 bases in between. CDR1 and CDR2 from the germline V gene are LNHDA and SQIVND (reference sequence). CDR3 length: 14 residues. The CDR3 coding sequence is TGTGCCAGTAGTATTAAGCCAAACACCGGGGAGCTGTTTTTT. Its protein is CASSIKPNTGELFF. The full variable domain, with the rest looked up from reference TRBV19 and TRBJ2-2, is DGGITQSPKYLFRKEGQNVTLSCEQNLNHDAMYWYRQDPGQGLRLIYYSQIVNDFQKGDIAEGYSVSREKKESFPLTVTSAQKNPTAFYLCASSIKPNTGELFFGEGSRLTVL.

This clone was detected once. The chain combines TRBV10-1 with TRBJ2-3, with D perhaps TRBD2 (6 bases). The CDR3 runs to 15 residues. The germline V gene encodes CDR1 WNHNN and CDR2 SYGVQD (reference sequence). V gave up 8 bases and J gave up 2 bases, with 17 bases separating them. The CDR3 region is CASGGRLGYTDTQYF. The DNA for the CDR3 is TGCGCCAGCGGCGGACGACTAGGCTACACAGATACGCAGTATTTT.

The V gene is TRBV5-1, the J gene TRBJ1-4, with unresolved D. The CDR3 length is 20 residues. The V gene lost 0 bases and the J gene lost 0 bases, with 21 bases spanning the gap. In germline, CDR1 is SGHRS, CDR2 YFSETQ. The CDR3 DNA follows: TGCGCCAGCAGCTTGGCTCCGCCCGGGTGGAGCCGAGCAACTAATGAAAAACTGTTTTTT. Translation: CASSLAPPGWSRATNEKLFF.